This T cell receptor beta chain emerged from a study of blood T cell repertoires in COVID-19 (dated by TCRdb to the early 2020s). About the investigation overall: Collaborator samples came from the United States, Italy and Spain and covered acute and convalescent phases of COVID-19. Where HLA class I and class II types were available, the types were taken from metadata supplied by the sample provider, not from assay-based typing. The sample metadata nearly always contained a de-identified subject ID, COVID-19 status, age in years and sex. Samples came from the ongoing ImmuneRACE study (first 160 participants) plus 1,254 subjects from 6 global collaborators. The prospective study material was composed of cDNA or gDNA derived from T cells, B-cell-depleted T cells, or PBMCs. The repertoires were released in a freely available public database meant as a resource for research on the immune response to SARS-CoV-2. Deeply sampled blood TCRbeta repertoires from subjects exposed to, actively infected with, or recovered from COVID-19 were included in the dataset.

Results the study describes overall, beyond this receptor: How much clinical and demographic metadata was included differed by source and by participant, and the metadata was provided uncurated.

Concerning this clone itself: There is no known antigen for this receptor. No clone much larger than this one lies a single base away; base qualities are absent.

The immunoSEQ Assay, a bias-controlled multiplex PCR, was used to amplify TCRbeta CDR3 regions from genomic DNA. As for the authors' bioinformatics: Within the assay, amplification of reference gene primers was used to estimate how many nucleated cells each sample contained. To quantify the absolute abundance of each unique TCRbeta CDR3 rearrangement, sequence reads were collapsed and filtered. For each sample, productive Simpson clonality was calculated by taking the square root of Simpson's diversity index across productive rearrangements. TCRdb took over this immuneACCESS table, retaining in-frame rearrangements with V and J assigned. Such tables are incomplete; in checked studies, under half of the missing clones stem from an unresolved V gene, and the remainder is unexplained. V, J and clone size derive from that table, while D and trimming were established from the DNA sequence. In this sample the table shows hundreds of thousands of clones, about 85% of which occur a single time. The ten largest clones take up less than 15% of the sample.

A second Seattle source provided samples from volunteer blood donors who had recovered from COVID-19. The collaborating institutions used their own protocols to collect whole blood in K2EDTA tubes. For TCRbeta analysis, collaborators shipped samples as frozen whole blood, isolated PBMCs, or DNA extracted from either of those sample types. From cysteine to phenylalanine, the CDR3 is 14 amino acids long. Only the CDR3 DNA stays, 42 bases, in frame from base 1. CDR1 is given as SGHRS and CDR2 as YFSETQ, both from the germline V gene. Trimming takes 1 base off V and 2 bases off J; junction bases not matched to a gene: 1.

Material for sequencing was peripheral blood. This TCR came from a woman under 30 who had recovered from COVID-19. The chain was built from TRBV5-1 and TRBJ2-5, and 8 bases in between align with TRBD1. CDR3 region: CASSLRTGQETQYF. The DNA is as follows: TGCGCCAGCAGCTTGCGGACAGGGCAAGAGACCCAGTACTTC. Supplemented by the reference TRBV5-1 and TRBJ2-5 proteins around the CDR3, the complete variable domain is KAGVTQTPRYLIKTRGQQVTLSCSPISGHRSVSWYQQTPGQGLQFLFEYFSETQRNKGNFPGRFSGRQFSNSRSEMNVSTLELGDSALYLCASSLRTGQETQYFGPGTRLLVL.